What follows describes a single T cell receptor (beta chain). Its specificity is unknown. This sample is part of a study of T cell clones after liver transplantation. Study summary: HCV positivity affected three of eight recipients; the rest lacked autoimmune or viral indications. Tolerance: complete withdrawal held at least one year, liver enzymes staying within twice normal.

Study-wide points: Small, mixed patient groups and varying post-transplant times limit these conclusions. In a couple of subjects, few donor cells limited the measurable donor-reactive repertoire.

V dropped 8 bases and J dropped 5; count of bases not matched to a gene: 9. This CDR3 region has 15 residues. The germline CDR1 and CDR2 sequences are MNHNS and SASEGT. Only in-frame clones appear in the TCRdb table, and some are missing; sequencing was by immunoSEQ multiplex PCR. The sample holds around 110,000 clones, roughly nine tenths seen once. The material sequenced was CD4+ T cells from blood, taken 12 months after liver transplant. The chain employs TRBV6-1 and TRBJ2-5; 12 bases match TRBD2. The receptor's source is a human patient who received a liver transplant. The T cells may partly be graft donor cells. CDR3 DNA: TGTGCCAGCGGGCTAGCGGGAGGGATAGGGGAGACCCAGTACTTC. This gives the protein CASGLAGGIGETQYF.